These 22 T cell receptor beta chains share one sample of origin, sequenced in a study of Ad26.COV2.S vaccination and SARS-CoV-2 variants. Method: immunoSEQ multiplex PCR; TCRdb's copy keeps in-frame clones and lacks some. This repertoire shows more than 350,000 clones, approximately 92% found once; its top ten account for roughly an eighth. Regarding treatment: some 20 received Ad26.COV2.S at low or high dose, single or two shots; roughly five received placebo; per-sample allocation not given. After the first vaccine or placebo injection, samples were drawn on day 63. The specimen was peripheral blood, collected in a trial of Ad26.COV2.S vaccine versus placebo. These receptors were obtained from a person between 18 and 65 years old who received the Ad26.COV2.S COVID-19 vaccine or a placebo.

CDR3 protein: CASSQDGGTSTDTQYF. The CDR3 DNA is TGCGCCAGCAGCCAAGATGGGGGTACGAGCACAGATACGCAGTATTTT. The chain is built from TRBV4-3 and TRBJ2-3; D tentatively fits TRBD1 or TRBD2 (5 bases each). The CDR3 consists of 16 residues. The germline gives CDR1 LGHNA, CDR2 YSLEER. With 0 bases removed from V and 0 bases from J, the gap between germline ends came to 10 bases.

This clone occurred a few times. The gene calls are TRBV9 and TRBJ2-3, with 9 bases fitting TRBD1. The germline V gene has CDR1 SGDLS and CDR2 YYNGEE. This CDR3 comprises 14 residues. The junction had 5 bases not matched to a gene; V was cut back by 0 bases and J by 9 bases. The CDR3 loop reads CASSVEGQGLTQYF. DNA of the CDR3: TGTGCCAGCAGCGTAGAGGGACAGGGATTGACGCAGTATTTT.

This CDR3 reads CASSQITSSTGELFF. The CDR3 region has the DNA TGCGCCAGCAGCCAAATAACTAGTTCCACCGGGGAGCTGTTTTTT. The gene calls are TRBV4-1 and TRBJ2-2; tentative D call: TRBD2 (5 bases). The CDR3 is 15 residues long. Germline lookup yields CDR1 MGHRA and CDR2 YSYEKL. The V end lost 2 bases, the J end lost 4 bases, and 11 bases lay between the germline ends.

The CDR3 loop is CASSQRSGSPYEQYF. The CDR3 DNA follows: TGTGCCAGCAGCCAACGTAGCGGGAGCCCCTACGAGCAGTACTTC. This rearrangement joins TRBV6-5 to TRBJ2-7; TRBD2 aligns across 9 bases. V lost 6 bases to trimming and J lost 2 bases; unmatched junction nucleotides: 8. This CDR3 comprises 15 residues. Per germline, CDR1 MNHEY and CDR2 SVGAGI.

The chain combines TRBV28 with TRBJ2-4; D gene ambiguous. Germline V gene lookup returns CDR1 MDHEN and CDR2 SYDVKM. Deletions cut 10 bases from V and 0 bases from J, with 16 bases between. The CDR3 runs to 15 residues. The CDR3 DNA is TGTGCCACCATGGGAAGCCCTTTAGCCAAAAACATTCAGTACTTC. Translated, it gives CATMGSPLAKNIQYF.

The chain links TRBV11-3 to TRBJ2-2; 10 bases line up with TRBD2. The length of the CDR3 is 16 residues. Trimming cost V 3 bases and J 1 base; bases outside gene matches: 2. Germline CDR1 reads SGHNT; CDR2 reads YENEEA. CDR3 sequence (DNA): TGTGCCAGCAGCTTCCGACTAGCGGGGAACACCGGGGAGCTGTTTTTT. Encoded protein: CASSFRLAGNTGELFF.

V usage is TRBV4-1 and J usage is TRBJ1-1; 7 nucleotides agree with TRBD1. Per germline, CDR1 MGHRA and CDR2 YSYEKL. Trimming at V came to 2 bases and at J to 1 base, leaving 4 bases not matched to a gene. CDR3 length: 15 amino acids. The CDR3: CASSQPRQGNTEAFF. The CDR3 DNA is TGCGCCAGCAGCCAACCTAGACAGGGGAACACTGAAGCTTTCTTT.

This chain joins TRBV4-3 and TRBJ2-1, with 7 bases matching TRBD2. The V gene end was trimmed by 4 bases and the J gene end by 5 bases; junction bases not matched to a gene: 11. Germline CDR1 reads LGHNA; CDR2 reads YSLEER. The CDR3 totals 16 residues. The DNA for the CDR3 is TGCGCCAGCAGCCTAGGCTATGGCGGGAGCGACAATGAGCAGTTCTTC. Protein sequence: CASSLGYGGSDNEQFF.

The V gene is TRBV6-2 or TRBV6-3, the J gene TRBJ2-1; no definite D call. Per germline, CDR1 MNHEY and CDR2 SVGEGT. The CDR3 spans 12 residues. V gave up 0 bases and J gave up 12 bases, with 9 bases separating them. The CDR3 here is CASSYSAVVQFF. The CDR3 nucleotides read TGTGCCAGCAGTTACTCGGCCGTGGTGCAGTTCTTC.

The chain couples TRBV6-2 or TRBV6-3 to TRBJ2-1; D tentatively reads TRBD1 or TRBD2 (5 bases each). The CDR3 runs 16 residues. Germline CDR1 MNHEY, CDR2 SVGEGT. The V gene lost 6 bases and the J gene lost 4 bases, with 19 bases spanning the gap. CDR3 sequence (DNA): TGTGCCAGCAGCCCTTCCGGGACCCCAAAATACAATGAGCAGTTCTTC. Residues: CASSPSGTPKYNEQFF.

This sequence joins TRBV28 and TRBJ1-5; the D is unclear. Germline CDR1 reads MDHEN; CDR2 reads SYDVKM. CDR3 size: 15 residues. V was shortened by 6 bases and J by 7 bases, with 19 bases between the two germline ends. The CDR3 loop is CASSLGQLGRQPQHF. For the CDR3, the DNA is TGTGCCAGCAGCCTAGGCCAGCTAGGGCGGCAGCCCCAGCATTTT.

The V call is TRBV10-1, the J call TRBJ2-7; a possible D gene is TRBD2 (5 bases). The CDR3 runs 14 residues. Germline values: CDR1 WNHNN, CDR2 SYGVQD (reference sequence). The V end was cut by 2 bases, the J end by 3 bases, with 11 bases between. The CDR3 loop reads CASSESTGNYEQYF. In DNA, the CDR3 is TGCGCCAGCAGTGAGAGCACGGGAAACTACGAGCAGTACTTC.

The chain joins TRBV6-2 or TRBV6-3 to TRBJ1-1; D ambiguous. Germline V gene lookup returns CDR1 MNHEY and CDR2 SVGEGT. Trimming removed 6 bases at V and 0 bases at J, with 8 bases between. The CDR3 sequence is 13 residues long. Written as DNA, the CDR3 is TGTGCCAGCAGATACGTCATGAACACTGAAGCTTTCTTT. Its protein product is CASRYVMNTEAFF.

The CDR3 spells CASSTMGESYNEQFF. The CDR3 DNA sequence: TGTGCCAGCAGCACTATGGGCGAGTCCTACAATGAGCAGTTCTTC. J is TRBJ2-1 and V is TRBV2; no clear D gene. The V and J ends lost 6 bases and 1 base respectively, with 13 bases between them. Germline V CDR1 and CDR2: SNHLY, FYNNEI. The CDR3 covers 15 residues.

The gene calls are TRBV7-2 and TRBJ2-5, with D possibly being TRBD2 (6 bases). The V and J ends lost 5 bases and 4 bases respectively, with 20 bases between them. The germline gives CDR1 SGHTA, CDR2 FQGNSA. The CDR3 is made up of 16 amino acids. CDR3 nucleotide sequence: TGTGCCAGCAGCCCGTCCCCTCGGGGGTATAGAGAGACCCAGTACTTC. It encodes CASSPSPRGYRETQYF.

The gene calls are TRBV2 and TRBJ1-4, with D unresolved. V was clipped by 4 bases and J by 3 bases, with 9 bases between them. This CDR3 comprises 14 residues. Germline V CDR1 and CDR2: SNHLY, FYNNEI. The CDR3 nucleotides read TGTGCCAGCAGTGTGTTTCTCCCTAATGAAAAACTGTTTTTT. This sequence encodes CASSVFLPNEKLFF.

The chain combines TRBV29-1 with TRBJ1-1; no definite D call. V gave up 2 bases and J gave up 0 bases, with 7 bases separating them. CDR1 and CDR2 from the germline V gene are SQVTM and ANQGSEA. This CDR3 region has 13 residues. The CDR3 DNA sequence: TGCAGCGTTGAAACAAGGATGAACACTGAAGCTTTCTTT. Its protein product is CSVETRMNTEAFF.

About this clone itself: At the DNA level, this CDR3 is encoded by other sequences in the same sample as well. The rearrangement joins TRBV7-2 to TRBJ2-7; 11 bases are shared with TRBD2. The germline V gene has CDR1 SGHTA and CDR2 FQGNSA. The CDR3 covers 15 residues. Losses at the gene ends were 1 base for V and 4 bases for J; bases not matched to a gene: 3. The CDR3 bases are TGTGCCAGCAGCTTAGGCCTAGCGGGAGGTTACGAGCAGTACTTC. Amino acids: CASSLGLAGGYEQYF.

The chain couples TRBV4-3 to TRBJ2-7, with unresolved D. V lost 2 bases and J 0 bases, leaving 14 bases between the germline ends. The CDR3 is 16 amino acids. Germline CDR1 is LGHNA and CDR2 is YSLEER. The CDR3 reads CASSQLADIVSYEQYF. The CDR3 bases are TGCGCCAGCAGCCAATTAGCCGACATAGTCTCCTACGAGCAGTACTTC.

This rearrangement joins TRBV5-1 to TRBJ2-3; no definite D call. The CDR3 has 11 residues. CDR1 is SGHRS and CDR2 is YFSETQ in the germline V gene. The V end was cut by 1 base, the J end by 6 bases, with 3 bases between. The CDR3 DNA follows: TGCGCCAGCAGCTTGATTGATACGCAGTATTTT. Its translation is CASSLIDTQYF.

V gene TRBV5-1 combines with J gene TRBJ2-1; 11 bases fit TRBD2. Germline loops: CDR1 SGHRS, CDR2 YFSETQ. V shed 2 bases and J 7 bases; nucleotides not matched to a gene: 5. The CDR3 is 15 amino acids. This CDR3 is CASSLGTSGWNEQFF. Here the CDR3 DNA reads TGCGCCAGCAGCTTAGGGACTAGCGGATGGAATGAGCAGTTCTTC.

The chain joins TRBV2 to TRBJ2-1; TRBD2 aligns across 8 bases. The germline gives CDR1 SNHLY, CDR2 FYNNEI. V was clipped by 7 bases and J by 8 bases; unmatched bases: 10. The CDR3 covers 14 residues. CDR3 bases: TGTGCCAGCACGAAGCGGGGGAAAGGAGATGAGCAGTTCTTC. Amino acids: CASTKRGKGDEQFF.